A single sample gave rise to the 5 T cell receptor beta chains below, sequenced in a study of blood T cell repertoires in COVID-19. Clones were read by immunoSEQ multiplex PCR, and TCRdb kept only the in-frame ones, dropping some. This table has around 290,000 clones, roughly 89% appearing once. Sequenced material: PBMCs or T cells enriched from blood (not recorded which). Source of these receptors: a woman aged 40 to 55 who had recovered from COVID-19.

The chain employs TRBV6-1 and TRBJ1-4; D uncertain. V shed 1 base and J shed 4 bases, with 10 bases lying between them. The germline V gene has CDR1 MNHNS and CDR2 SASEGT. This CDR3 comprises 15 residues. CDR3 bases: TGTGCCAGCAGTGAAGGGGCAGCACTTAATGAAAAACTGTTTTTT. This sequence encodes CASSEGAALNEKLFF.

V gene TRBV7-9 combines with J gene TRBJ1-2; 8 bases align to TRBD1. Germline CDR1 is SEHNR and CDR2 is FQNEAQ (reference sequence). Germline trimming cut 5 bases from V and 8 bases from J; bases unmatched to any gene: 13. This CDR3 contains 15 residues. The CDR3 sequence is CASSPSAAGGGGYTF. The CDR3 bases are TGTGCCAGCAGCCCCTCCGCAGCAGGGGGCGGAGGCTACACCTTC.

As concerns this clone: The sample holds other DNA sequences that translate to the same CDR3. The CDR3 DNA reads as TGTGCCAGCAGCTTAGGACTAGCGGGAGACAATGAGCAGTTCTTC. Translated, it gives CASSLGLAGDNEQFF. This chain uses TRBV11-1 with TRBJ2-1; 12 positions match TRBD2. CDR3 length: 15 amino acids. Germline values: CDR1 SGHAT, CDR2 FQDESV (reference sequence). V lost 1 base, J lost 5 bases, and 0 bases stayed unmatched.

The chain joins TRBV28 to TRBJ2-2, with D perhaps matching TRBD2 (6 bases). V was cut by 11 bases and J by 4 bases, with 14 bases left in between. This CDR3 region has 13 residues. The germline gives CDR1 MDHEN, CDR2 SYDVKM. The CDR3: CAGGPPGTGELFF. CDR3 DNA sequence: TGTGCCGGAGGGCCCCCCGGCACCGGGGAGCTGTTTTTT.

The gene calls are TRBV24-1 and TRBJ2-5; perhaps TRBD1 as D (6 bases). The CDR3 is 17 amino acids. Germline-derived CDR1 and CDR2 are KGHDR and SFDVKD. The germline V and J ends were trimmed by 0 bases and 2 bases, with 15 bases remaining between them. In DNA form, the CDR3 reads TGTGCCACCAGTGATTTGCAAGGGCAGGGGTGGCAAGAGACCCAGTACTTC. Its protein is CATSDLQGQGWQETQYF.